This T cell receptor (beta chain) was found in a study of vaccination and CD4 T cells after COVID-19. The wider study: The convalescents, six males and four females, included two who were Hispanic. Overlapping spike pools from SARS-CoV-2 and HCoV-NL63, HCoV-OC43 and HCoV-229E served as culture stimuli.

About this clonotype: Its antigen is unidentified.

Sequence data for DNA of cultured CD4+ T cells were generated by the Oncomine TCR Beta short-read assay. MiXCR, applied by TCRdb to the PCR reads, yields one record per CDR3 protein. The sample includes around 14,000 distinct CDR3 sequences, approximately 50% of them seen just once. The treatment denotes: roughly 10-day PBMC culture with coronavirus spike peptide pools or control peptides (ViraFEST assay). The authors cultured about 2.2 million PBMCs per well with 8.5 to 10 IU/ml IL-2 and around 9.2 ug/ml peptide pools. CDR3 size: 13 residues. J lost 4 bases, V lost 9 bases, and 7 bases had no gene match. Per the germline V gene, CDR1 is MRHNA and CDR2 is SNTAGT. Notes on the study in general: Median counts of SARS-CoV-2-reactive clonotypes increased from roughly 22 to 38; this difference was not significant.

This chain joins TRBV6-4 and TRBJ1-1; 8 bases fit TRBD1. The sequenced sample consisted of CD4+ T cells from blood, cultured in vitro. The receptor's source is a human donor who had recovered from COVID-19. CDR3 in DNA: TGTGCCAGAAGACAGGGGATTGGCACTGAAGCTTTCTTT. Its protein is CARRQGIGTEAFF.